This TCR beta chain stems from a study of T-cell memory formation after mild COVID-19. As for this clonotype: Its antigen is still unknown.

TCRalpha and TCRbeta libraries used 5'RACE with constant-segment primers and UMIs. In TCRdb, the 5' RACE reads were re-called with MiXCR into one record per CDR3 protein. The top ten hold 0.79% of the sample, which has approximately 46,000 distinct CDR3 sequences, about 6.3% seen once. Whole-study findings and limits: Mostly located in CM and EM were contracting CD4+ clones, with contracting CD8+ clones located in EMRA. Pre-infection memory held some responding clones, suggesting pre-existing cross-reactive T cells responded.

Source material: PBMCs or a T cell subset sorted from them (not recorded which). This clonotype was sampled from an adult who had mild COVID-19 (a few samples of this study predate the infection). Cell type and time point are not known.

CDR3 DNA: TGTGCCAGCTCACCGGGACGGGAATATGAAGCTTTCTTT. Residues: CASSPGREYEAFF. The rearrangement uses TRBV18 and TRBJ1-1; D might be TRBD1 (5 bases). CDR3 length: 13 residues. V was trimmed by 3 bases and J by 7 bases, leaving 12 bases between them. Germline CDR1 and CDR2: KGHSH and LQKENI.